These 15 T cell receptor beta chains were all obtained from the same sample, sequenced in a study of blood T cell repertoires in COVID-19. The assay was immunoSEQ multiplex PCR, and TCRdb's table has in-frame clones only and misses some. The sample consists of around 94,000 clones, around nine tenths of them appearing once. Specimen: peripheral blood. The receptors come from a man aged 45-65 years with active or convalescent COVID-19.

The CDR3 DNA reads TGTGCCTGGAGTCTGGGACTAGCGGGTTACAATGAGCAGTTCTTC. Protein sequence: CAWSLGLAGYNEQFF. J is TRBJ2-1 and V is TRBV30, with TRBD2 matching over 12 bases. The CDR3 contains 15 residues. CDR1 is GTSNPN, CDR2 SVGIG, per germline (reference sequence). The J segment lost 4 bases and the V segment lost 2 bases, leaving 3 bases of the junction unmatched.

The chain recombines TRBV19 with TRBJ2-1, with 12 bases fitting TRBD2. CDR1 is LNHDA and CDR2 is SQIVND in the germline V gene (reference sequence). Unmatched junction bases numbered 3, after V lost 8 bases and J lost 1 base. The CDR3 length is 15 residues. CDR3 residues: CASASGGGSYNEQFF. In DNA form, the CDR3 reads TGTGCCAGTGCTAGCGGGGGGGGGTCCTACAATGAGCAGTTCTTC.

This rearrangement joins TRBV5-1 to TRBJ2-1; 11 positions match TRBD2. The V gene end was trimmed by 2 bases and the J gene end by 6 bases; junction bases not matched to a gene: 10. The germline CDR1 and CDR2 sequences are SGHRS and YFSETQ. CDR3 length: 17 amino acids. The CDR3 sequence is CASSLILLAGVTNEQFF. The DNA for the CDR3 is TGCGCCAGCAGCTTAATACTACTAGCGGGGGTTACCAATGAGCAGTTCTTC. Drawing the rest from reference TRBV5-1 and TRBJ2-1, the complete variable domain is KAGVTQTPRYLIKTRGQQVTLSCSPISGHRSVSWYQQTPGQGLQFLFEYFSETQRNKGNFPGRFSGRQFSNSRSEMNVSTLELGDSALYLCASSLILLAGVTNEQFFGPGTRLTVL.

The chain joins TRBV10-3 to TRBJ1-3, with 7 bases matching TRBD1. The length of the CDR3 is 16 residues. Trimming cost V 6 bases and J 0 bases; bases outside gene matches: 8. Germline V gene data show CDR1 as ENHRY and CDR2 as SYGVKD. The CDR3: CAIRRQGSYSGNTIYF. As DNA, the CDR3 is TGTGCCATCAGAAGACAGGGAAGTTACTCTGGAAACACCATATATTTT.

The chain employs TRBV3-1 (or the pseudogene TRBV3-2) and TRBJ1-3, with D unresolved. V dropped 1 base and J dropped 0 bases, with 7 bases sitting between them. The germline gives CDR1 LGHDT, CDR2 YNNKEL (reference sequence). There are 15 residues in the CDR3. The CDR3 reads CASSQGLLSGNTIYF. Here the CDR3 DNA reads TGTGCCAGCAGCCAAGGACTCCTCTCTGGAAACACCATATATTTT.

This clone was counted once. This chain uses TRBV7-2 with TRBJ2-3, with 8 bases fitting TRBD2. Trimming at V came to 4 bases and at J to 3 bases, leaving 9 bases not matched to a gene. The germline gives CDR1 SGHTA, CDR2 FQGNSA. The CDR3 covers 16 residues. CDR3 amino acids: CASSSGLASSTDTQYF. The DNA of the CDR3 is TGTGCCAGCAGCTCAGGACTAGCCTCATCGACAGATACGCAGTATTTT.

This clone has more than one count but fewer than ten. The gene calls are TRBV5-1 and TRBJ2-5; 9 bases are a match to TRBD2. Germline V lookup: CDR1 SGHRS, CDR2 YFSETQ. This CDR3 contains 15 residues. V was pared by 0 bases and J by 5 bases, with 5 bases of the junction left unmatched. The DNA for the CDR3 is TGCGCCAGCAGCTTGGGACTAGCGGCCCCCGAGACCCAGTACTTC. Protein: CASSLGLAAPETQYF.

The chain links TRBV6-5 to TRBJ2-3, with TRBD2 identical over 12 bases. CDR1 and CDR2 from the germline V gene are MNHEY and SVGAGI. The J segment lost 5 bases and the V segment lost 4 bases, leaving 4 bases of the junction unmatched. There are 15 residues in the CDR3. CDR3 residues: CASSFTSGGIDTQYF. The CDR3, as DNA: TGTGCCAGCAGTTTTACTAGCGGGGGGATAGATACGCAGTATTTT.

The gene calls are TRBV18 and TRBJ1-5; D might be TRBD1 (5 bases). The CDR3 extends over 13 amino acids. The V gene lost 9 bases and the J gene lost 2 bases, with 11 bases spanning the gap. CDR1 is KGHSH, CDR2 LQKENI, per germline. CDR3 in DNA: TGTGCCAGTCAGGGTTCCCGCAATCAGCCCCAGCATTTT. Its protein is CASQGSRNQPQHF.

The V gene is TRBV4-3, the J gene TRBJ2-2; D not certain. V lost 1 base, J lost 0 bases, and 12 bases lay in between. The CDR3 totals 17 residues. The germline V gene encodes CDR1 LGHNA and CDR2 YSLEER. This CDR3 is CASSQVSFRANTGELFF. Written as DNA, the CDR3 is TGCGCCAGCAGCCAAGTTAGCTTCCGCGCGAACACCGGGGAGCTGTTTTTT.

The CDR3 protein is CASSDWIPVGSLNTEAFF. The CDR3 DNA reads as TGTGCCAGCAGTGATTGGATCCCCGTGGGCAGCCTGAACACTGAAGCTTTCTTT. This sequence joins TRBV6-1 and TRBJ1-1; no definite D call. Germline CDR1 reads MNHNS; CDR2 reads SASEGT. V was trimmed by 3 bases and J by 0 bases, leaving 20 bases between them. The CDR3 has 18 residues.

The gene calls are TRBV19 and TRBJ2-3; 9 bases line up with TRBD2. The germline gives CDR1 LNHDA, CDR2 SQIVND (reference sequence). The CDR3 sequence is 16 residues long. With V trimmed by 3 bases and J by 5 bases, 9 bases remained unmatched. The CDR3 here is CASSIEGGGAGDTQYF. The CDR3 DNA reads as TGTGCCAGTAGTATTGAAGGCGGGGGGGCAGGAGATACGCAGTATTTT.

The chain is built from TRBV4-1 and TRBJ2-5, with 7 positions matching TRBD2. The CDR3 sequence is 18 residues long. Germline loops: CDR1 MGHRA, CDR2 YSYEKL. The ends lost 3 bases at V and 5 bases at J; junction bases unmatched: 18. The CDR3 loop reads CASSQTPLIGGGGETQYF. Here the CDR3 DNA reads TGCGCCAGCAGCCAGACCCCCCTTATTGGGGGGGGAGGGGAGACCCAGTACTTC.

The chain joins TRBV7-9 to TRBJ2-3; 8 bases are shared with TRBD1. This CDR3 contains 14 residues. Trimming cost V 8 bases and J 4 bases; bases outside gene matches: 8. In germline, CDR1 is SEHNR, CDR2 FQNEAQ (reference sequence). CDR3 amino acids: CASLWTGIADTQYF. The CDR3 DNA sequence: TGTGCCAGCCTGTGGACAGGGATCGCAGATACGCAGTATTTT.

The chain recombines TRBV7-9 with TRBJ1-1, with D unresolved. Germline V gene data show CDR1 as SEHNR and CDR2 as FQNEAQ (reference sequence). V was shortened by 8 bases and J by 5 bases, with 15 bases between the two germline ends. This CDR3 has 13 residues. The CDR3 sequence: CASASGGRTEAFF. The CDR3 DNA sequence: TGTGCCAGCGCCAGTGGAGGGAGGACTGAAGCTTTCTTT.